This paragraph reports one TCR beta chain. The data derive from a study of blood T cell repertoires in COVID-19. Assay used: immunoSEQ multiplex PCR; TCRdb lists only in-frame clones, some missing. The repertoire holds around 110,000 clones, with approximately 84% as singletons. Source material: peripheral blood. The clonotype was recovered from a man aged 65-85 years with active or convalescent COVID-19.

CDR3 bases: TGTGCCAGCAGCCCGCGGATCTACAATGAGCAGTTCTTC. Residues: CASSPRIYNEQFF. The chain carries TRBV7-8 and TRBJ2-1; the D is unclear. Trimming removed 5 bases at V and 3 bases at J, with 8 bases between. CDR1 SGHVS and CDR2 FQNEAQ come from the germline V gene. The CDR3 is made up of 13 amino acids.